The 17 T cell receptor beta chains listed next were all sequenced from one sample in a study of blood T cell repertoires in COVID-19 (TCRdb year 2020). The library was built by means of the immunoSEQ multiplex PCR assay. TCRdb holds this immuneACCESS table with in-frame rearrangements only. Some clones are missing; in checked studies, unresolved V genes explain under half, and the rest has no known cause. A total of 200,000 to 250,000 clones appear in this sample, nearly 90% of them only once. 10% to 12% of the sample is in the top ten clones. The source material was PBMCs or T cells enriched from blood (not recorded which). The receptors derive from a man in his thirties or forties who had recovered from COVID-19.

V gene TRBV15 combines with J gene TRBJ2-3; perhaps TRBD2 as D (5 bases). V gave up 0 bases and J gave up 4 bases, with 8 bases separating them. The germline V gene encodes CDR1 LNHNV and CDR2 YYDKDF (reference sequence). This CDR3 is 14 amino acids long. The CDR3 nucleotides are TGTGCCACCAGCAGAGATGTCGGGGCAGATACGCAGTATTTT. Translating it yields CATSRDVGADTQYF.

Here the CDR3 DNA reads TGCGCCAGTCAGACAGGGAACGACTATGGCTACACCTTC. It codes for CASQTGNDYGYTF. V usage is TRBV5-1 and J usage is TRBJ1-2; 7 bases are a match to TRBD1. The V and J ends lost 8 bases and 3 bases, in that order; junction bases with no gene match: 7. The V gene's germline CDR1 is SGHRS and CDR2 YFSETQ. The CDR3 sequence is 13 residues long.

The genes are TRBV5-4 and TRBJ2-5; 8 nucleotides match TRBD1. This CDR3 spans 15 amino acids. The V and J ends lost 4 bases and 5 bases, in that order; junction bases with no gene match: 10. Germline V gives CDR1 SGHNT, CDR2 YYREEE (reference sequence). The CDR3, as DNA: TGTGCCAGCAGCCCATACTCAGGGGGCGCGGAGACCCAGTACTTC. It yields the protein CASSPYSGGAETQYF. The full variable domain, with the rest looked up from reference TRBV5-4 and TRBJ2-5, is ETGVTQSPTHLIKTRGQQVTLRCSSQSGHNTVSWYQQALGQGPQFIFQYYREEENGRGNFPPRFSGLQFPNYSSELNVNALELDDSALYLCASSPYSGGAETQYFGPGTRLLVL.

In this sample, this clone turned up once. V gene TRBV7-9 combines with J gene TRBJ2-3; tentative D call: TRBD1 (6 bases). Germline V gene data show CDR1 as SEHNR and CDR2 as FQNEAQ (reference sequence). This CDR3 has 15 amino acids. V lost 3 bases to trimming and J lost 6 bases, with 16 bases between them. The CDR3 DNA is TGTGCCAGCAGCTTCCAATCAACAGGGCCCGATACGCAGTATTTT. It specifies CASSFQSTGPDTQYF.

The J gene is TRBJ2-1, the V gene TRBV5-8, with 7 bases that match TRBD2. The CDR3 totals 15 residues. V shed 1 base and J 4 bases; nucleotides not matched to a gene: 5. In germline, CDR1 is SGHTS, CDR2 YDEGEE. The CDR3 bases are TGTGCCAGCAGCTTGCGAAACGGGGGGTACAATGAGCAGTTCTTC. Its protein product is CASSLRNGGYNEQFF.

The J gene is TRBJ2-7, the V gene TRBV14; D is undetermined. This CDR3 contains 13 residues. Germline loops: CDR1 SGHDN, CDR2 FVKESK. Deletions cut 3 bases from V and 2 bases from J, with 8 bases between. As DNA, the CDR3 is TGTGCCAGCAGCCAGTGGAGTCCCTACGAGCAGTACTTC. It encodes CASSQWSPYEQYF.

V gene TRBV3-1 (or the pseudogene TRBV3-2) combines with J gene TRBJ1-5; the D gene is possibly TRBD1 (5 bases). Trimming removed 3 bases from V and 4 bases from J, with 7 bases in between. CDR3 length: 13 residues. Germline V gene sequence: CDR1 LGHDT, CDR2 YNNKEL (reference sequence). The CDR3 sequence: CASSHRGNQPQHF. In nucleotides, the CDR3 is TGTGCCAGCAGCCATCGGGGGAATCAGCCCCAGCATTTT.

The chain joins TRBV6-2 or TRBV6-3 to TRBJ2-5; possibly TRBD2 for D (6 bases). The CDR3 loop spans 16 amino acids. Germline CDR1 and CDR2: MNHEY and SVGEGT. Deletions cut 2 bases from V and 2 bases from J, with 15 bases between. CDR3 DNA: TGTGCCAGCAGTTACACGTATAGCGGAGAACAAGAGACCCAGTACTTC. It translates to CASSYTYSGEQETQYF.

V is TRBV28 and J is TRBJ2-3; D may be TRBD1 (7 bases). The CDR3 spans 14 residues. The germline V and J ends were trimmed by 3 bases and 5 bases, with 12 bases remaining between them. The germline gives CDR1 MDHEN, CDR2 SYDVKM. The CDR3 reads CASSFLQGGDTQYF. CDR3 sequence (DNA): TGTGCCAGCAGTTTTTTGCAGGGGGGAGATACGCAGTATTTT.

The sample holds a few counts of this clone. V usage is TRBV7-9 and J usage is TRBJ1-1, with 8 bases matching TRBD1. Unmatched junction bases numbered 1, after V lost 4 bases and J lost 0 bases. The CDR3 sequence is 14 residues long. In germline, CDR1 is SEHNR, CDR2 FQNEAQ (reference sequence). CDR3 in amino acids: CASSSQGVNTEAFF. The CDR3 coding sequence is TGTGCCAGCAGCTCACAGGGGGTGAACACTGAAGCTTTCTTT.

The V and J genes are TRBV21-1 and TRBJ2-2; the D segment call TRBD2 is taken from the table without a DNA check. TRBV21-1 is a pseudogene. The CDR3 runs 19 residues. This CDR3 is CASSKWREFGGSNSGELFF. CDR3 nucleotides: TGTGCCAGCAGCAAATGGCGGGAATTCGGCGGGAGTAACTCCGGGGAGCTGTTTTTT.

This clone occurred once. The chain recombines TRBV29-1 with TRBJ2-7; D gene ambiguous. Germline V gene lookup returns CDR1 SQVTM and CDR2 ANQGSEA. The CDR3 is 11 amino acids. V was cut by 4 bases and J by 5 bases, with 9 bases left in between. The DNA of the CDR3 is TGCAGCGTTGGCACAGTCCACGAGCAGTACTTC. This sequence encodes CSVGTVHEQYF.

CDR3 protein: CASSLFPGLAGTTGELFF. The CDR3 DNA is TGTGCCAGCAGTCTGTTCCCAGGACTAGCGGGAACAACCGGGGAGCTGTTTTTT. The chain joins TRBV27 to TRBJ2-2; 12 positions agree with TRBD2. CDR3 size: 18 residues. The trim removed 5 bases at V and 5 bases at J, leaving 12 bases unmatched. The germline gives CDR1 MNHEY, CDR2 SMNVEV (reference sequence).

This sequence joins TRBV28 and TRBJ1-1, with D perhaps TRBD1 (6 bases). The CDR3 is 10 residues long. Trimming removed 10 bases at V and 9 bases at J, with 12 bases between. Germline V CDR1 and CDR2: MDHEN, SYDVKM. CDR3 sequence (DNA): TGTGCCACCGACGGACAGAAAGCTTTCTTT. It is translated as CATDGQKAFF.

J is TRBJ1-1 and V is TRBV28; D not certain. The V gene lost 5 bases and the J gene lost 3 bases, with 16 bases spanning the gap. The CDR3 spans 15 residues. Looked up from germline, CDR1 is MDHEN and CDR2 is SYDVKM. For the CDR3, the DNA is TGTGCCAGCAGTCCGTCCTCCTATCCCTACACTGAAGCTTTCTTT. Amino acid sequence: CASSPSSYPYTEAFF.

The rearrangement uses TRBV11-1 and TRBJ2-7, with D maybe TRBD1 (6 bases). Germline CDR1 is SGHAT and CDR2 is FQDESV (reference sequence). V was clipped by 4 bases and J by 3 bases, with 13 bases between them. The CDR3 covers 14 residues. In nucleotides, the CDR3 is TGTGCCAGCAGCTCCACAGGGTTGGGCTACGAGCAGTACTTC. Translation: CASSSTGLGYEQYF.

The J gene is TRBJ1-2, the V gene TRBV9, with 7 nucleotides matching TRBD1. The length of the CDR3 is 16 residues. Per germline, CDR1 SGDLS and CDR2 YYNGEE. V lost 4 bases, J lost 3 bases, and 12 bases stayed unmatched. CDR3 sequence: CASSSPRTGTDYGYTF. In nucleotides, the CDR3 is TGTGCCAGCAGCTCACCTCGGACCGGGACAGACTATGGCTACACCTTC. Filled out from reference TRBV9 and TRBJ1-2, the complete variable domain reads DSGVTQTPKHLITATGQRVTLRCSPRSGDLSVYWYQQSLDQGLQFLIQYYNGEERAKGNILERFSAQQFPDLHSELNLSSLELGDSALYFCASSSPRTGTDYGYTFGSGTRLTVV.